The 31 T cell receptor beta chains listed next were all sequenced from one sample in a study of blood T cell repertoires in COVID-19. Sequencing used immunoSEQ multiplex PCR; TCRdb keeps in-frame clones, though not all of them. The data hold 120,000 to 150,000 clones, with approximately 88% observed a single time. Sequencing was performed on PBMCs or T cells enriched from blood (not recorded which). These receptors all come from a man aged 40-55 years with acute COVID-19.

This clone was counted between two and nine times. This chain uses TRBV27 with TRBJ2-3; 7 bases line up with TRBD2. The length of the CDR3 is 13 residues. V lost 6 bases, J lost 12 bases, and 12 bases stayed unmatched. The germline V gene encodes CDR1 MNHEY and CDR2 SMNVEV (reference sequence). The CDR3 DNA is TGTGCCAGCAGCTTGGTCCTAGCGGACCTCCAGTATTTT. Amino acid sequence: CASSLVLADLQYF.

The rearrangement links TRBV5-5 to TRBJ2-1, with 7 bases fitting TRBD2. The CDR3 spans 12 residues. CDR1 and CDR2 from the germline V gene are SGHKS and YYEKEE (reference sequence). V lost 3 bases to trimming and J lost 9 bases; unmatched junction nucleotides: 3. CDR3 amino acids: CASSWGEGEQFF. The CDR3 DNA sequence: TGTGCCAGCAGCTGGGGGGAGGGTGAGCAGTTCTTC.

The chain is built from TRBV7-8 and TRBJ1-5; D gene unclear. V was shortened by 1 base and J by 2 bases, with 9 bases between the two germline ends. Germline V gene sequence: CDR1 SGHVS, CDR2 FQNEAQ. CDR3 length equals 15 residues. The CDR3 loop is CASSLGLAGNQPQHF. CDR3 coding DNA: TGTGCCAGCAGCTTAGGGCTGGCGGGCAATCAGCCCCAGCATTTT.

In DNA form, the CDR3 reads TGTGCCAGCAGCCCCGGGGGGACGAACACTGAAGCTTTCTTT. It specifies CASSPGGTNTEAFF. The chain carries TRBV7-2 and TRBJ1-1; perhaps TRBD1 as D (5 bases). Germline values: CDR1 SGHTA, CDR2 FQGNSA. This CDR3 is built from 14 residues. V shed 5 bases and J shed 1 base, with 11 bases lying between them. The full variable domain, its missing parts supplied by reference TRBV7-2 and TRBJ1-1, is GAGVSQSPSNKVTEKGKDVELRCDPISGHTALYWYRQSLGQGLEFLIYFQGNSAPDKSGLPSDRFSAERTGGSVSTLTIQRTQQEDSAVYLCASSPGGTNTEAFFGQGTRLTVV.

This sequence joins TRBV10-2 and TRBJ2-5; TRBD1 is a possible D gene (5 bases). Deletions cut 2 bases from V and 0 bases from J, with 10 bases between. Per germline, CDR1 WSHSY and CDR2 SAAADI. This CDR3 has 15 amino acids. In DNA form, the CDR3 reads TGCGCCAGCAGTGAGACAGGCATTAACCAAGAGACCCAGTACTTC. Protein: CASSETGINQETQYF.

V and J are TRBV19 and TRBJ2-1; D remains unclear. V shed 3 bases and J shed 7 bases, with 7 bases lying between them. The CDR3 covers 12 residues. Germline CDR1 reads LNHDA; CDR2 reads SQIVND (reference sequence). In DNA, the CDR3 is TGTGCCAGTAGTATTGACTTTAATGAGCAGTTCTTC. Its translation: CASSIDFNEQFF.

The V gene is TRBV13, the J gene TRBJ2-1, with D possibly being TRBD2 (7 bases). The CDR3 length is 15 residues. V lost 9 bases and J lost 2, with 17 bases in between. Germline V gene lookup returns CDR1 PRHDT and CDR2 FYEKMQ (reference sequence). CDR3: CASYKGEGPYNEQFF. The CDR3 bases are TGTGCCAGTTATAAGGGGGAGGGCCCCTACAATGAGCAGTTCTTC.

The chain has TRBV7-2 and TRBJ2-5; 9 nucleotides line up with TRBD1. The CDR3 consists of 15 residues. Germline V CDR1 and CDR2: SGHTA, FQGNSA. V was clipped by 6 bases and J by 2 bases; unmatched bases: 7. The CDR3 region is CASSSNRGRQETQYF. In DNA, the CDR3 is TGTGCCAGCAGTTCTAACAGGGGGCGGCAAGAGACCCAGTACTTC.

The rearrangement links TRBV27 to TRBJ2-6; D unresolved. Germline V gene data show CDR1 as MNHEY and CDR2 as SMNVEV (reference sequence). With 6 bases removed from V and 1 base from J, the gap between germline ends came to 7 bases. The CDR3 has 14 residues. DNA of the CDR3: TGTGCCAGCAGAGAGCCGTCTGGGGCCAACGTCCTGACTTTC. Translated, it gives CASREPSGANVLTF.

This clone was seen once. The DNA for the CDR3 is TGCAGTGCTAGTGGGGGCAGGGGGCTCTATGGCTACACCTTC. Its protein product is CSASGGRGLYGYTF. The genes are TRBV20-1 and TRBJ1-2, with TRBD1 matching 8 bases. Germline loops: CDR1 DFQATT, CDR2 SNEGSKA (reference sequence). CDR3 length: 14 residues. Losses at the gene ends were 3 bases for V and 4 bases for J; bases not matched to a gene: 7.

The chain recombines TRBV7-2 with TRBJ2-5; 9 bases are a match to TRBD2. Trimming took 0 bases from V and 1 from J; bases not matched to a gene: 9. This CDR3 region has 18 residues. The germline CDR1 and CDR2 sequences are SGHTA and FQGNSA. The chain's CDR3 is CASSLAVGLAGLQETQYF. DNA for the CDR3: TGTGCCAGCAGCTTAGCGGTCGGGCTAGCGGGGCTCCAAGAGACCCAGTACTTC.

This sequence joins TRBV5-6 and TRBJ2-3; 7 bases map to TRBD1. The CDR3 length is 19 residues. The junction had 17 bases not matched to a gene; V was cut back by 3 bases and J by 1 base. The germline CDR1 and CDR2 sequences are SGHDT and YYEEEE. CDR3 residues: CASSSGTGPGGTGTDTQYF. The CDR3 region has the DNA TGTGCCAGCAGCTCCGGGACGGGGCCCGGTGGGACAGGCACAGATACGCAGTATTTT. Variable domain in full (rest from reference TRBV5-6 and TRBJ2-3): DAGVTQSPTHLIKTRGQQVTLRCSPKSGHDTVSWYQQALGQGPQFIFQYYEEEERQRGNFPDRFSGHQFPNYSSELNVNALLLGDSALYLCASSSGTGPGGTGTDTQYFGPGTRLTVL.

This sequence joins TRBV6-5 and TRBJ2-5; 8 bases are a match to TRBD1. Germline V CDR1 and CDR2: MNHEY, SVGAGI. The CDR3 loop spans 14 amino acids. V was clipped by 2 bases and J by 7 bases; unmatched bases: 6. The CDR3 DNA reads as TGTGCCAGCAGTTACCGCACAGGGGGTTCGACCCAGTACTTC. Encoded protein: CASSYRTGGSTQYF.

The chain's CDR3 is CATRGQLRGYTF. CDR3 nucleotide sequence: TGTGCCACGCGAGGACAGCTGAGGGGCTACACCTTC. V gene TRBV28 combines with J gene TRBJ1-2, with a tentative D call TRBD1 (6 bases). Germline V gives CDR1 MDHEN, CDR2 SYDVKM. The CDR3 runs to 12 residues. V was cut by 10 bases and J by 8 bases, with 17 bases left in between.

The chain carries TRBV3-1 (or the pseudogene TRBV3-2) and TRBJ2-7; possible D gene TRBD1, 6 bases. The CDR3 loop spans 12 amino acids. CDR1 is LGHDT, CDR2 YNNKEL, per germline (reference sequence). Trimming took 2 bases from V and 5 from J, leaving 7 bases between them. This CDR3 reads CASSQQGNEQYF. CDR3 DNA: TGTGCCAGCAGCCAACAGGGGAACGAGCAGTACTTC.

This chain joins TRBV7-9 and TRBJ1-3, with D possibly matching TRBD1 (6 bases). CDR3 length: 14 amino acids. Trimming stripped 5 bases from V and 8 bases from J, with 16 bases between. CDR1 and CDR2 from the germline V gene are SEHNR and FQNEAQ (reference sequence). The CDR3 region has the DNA TGTGCCAGCAGCCGGGACATACGGGGAGACACCATATATTTT. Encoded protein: CASSRDIRGDTIYF.

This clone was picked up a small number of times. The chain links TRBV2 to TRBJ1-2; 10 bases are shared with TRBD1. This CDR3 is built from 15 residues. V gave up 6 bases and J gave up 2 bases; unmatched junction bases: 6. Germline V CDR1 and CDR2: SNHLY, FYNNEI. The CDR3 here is CASSDRGQSNYGYTF. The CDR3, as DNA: TGTGCCAGCAGCGACAGGGGGCAGTCCAACTATGGCTACACCTTC.

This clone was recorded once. Here the CDR3 DNA reads TGTGCCAGCAGCCCTCGCAGCCTGGGACTAGGAGGGGGCAATGAGCAGTTCTTC. Protein: CASSPRSLGLGGGNEQFF. The chain is built from TRBV4-2 and TRBJ2-1; TRBD2 agrees at 8 bases. The V and J ends lost 4 bases and 6 bases, in that order; junction bases with no gene match: 17. CDR3 length: 18 amino acids. Germline V gene sequence: CDR1 LGHNA, CDR2 YNFKEQ.

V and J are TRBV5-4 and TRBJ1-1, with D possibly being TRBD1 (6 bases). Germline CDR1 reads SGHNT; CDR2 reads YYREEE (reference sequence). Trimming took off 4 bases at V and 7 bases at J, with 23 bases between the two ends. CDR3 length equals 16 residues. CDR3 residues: CASSAWAPHRVNEAFF. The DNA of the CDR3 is TGTGCCAGCAGCGCTTGGGCTCCTCACAGGGTGAATGAAGCTTTCTTT.

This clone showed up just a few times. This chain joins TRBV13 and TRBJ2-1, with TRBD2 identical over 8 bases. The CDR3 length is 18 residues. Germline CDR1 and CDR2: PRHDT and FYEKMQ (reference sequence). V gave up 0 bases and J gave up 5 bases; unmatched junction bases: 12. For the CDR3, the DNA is TGTGCCAGCAGCTTAGGCTTTTTCGCGGGAGGCCCGGACAATGAGCAGTTCTTC. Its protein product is CASSLGFFAGGPDNEQFF.

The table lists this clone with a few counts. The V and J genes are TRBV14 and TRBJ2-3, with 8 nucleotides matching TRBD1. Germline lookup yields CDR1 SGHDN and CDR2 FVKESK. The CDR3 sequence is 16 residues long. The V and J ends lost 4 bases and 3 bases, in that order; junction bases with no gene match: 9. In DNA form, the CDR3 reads TGTGCCAGCAGCCCCCTAGCAGGGGGCGGAACAGATACGCAGTATTTT. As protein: CASSPLAGGGTDTQYF.

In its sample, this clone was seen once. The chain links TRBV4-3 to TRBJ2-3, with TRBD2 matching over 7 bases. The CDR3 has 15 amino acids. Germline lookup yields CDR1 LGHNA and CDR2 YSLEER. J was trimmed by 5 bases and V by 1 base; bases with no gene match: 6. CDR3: CASSQALGGGDTQYF. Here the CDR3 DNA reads TGCGCCAGCAGCCAAGCGTTAGGCGGGGGAGATACGCAGTATTTT.

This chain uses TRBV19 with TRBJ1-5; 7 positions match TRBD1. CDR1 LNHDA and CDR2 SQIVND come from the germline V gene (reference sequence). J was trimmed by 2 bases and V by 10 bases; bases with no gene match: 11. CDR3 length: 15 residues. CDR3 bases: TGTGCCACCAGGACAGGTACCTCGGGCAATCAGCCCCAGCATTTT. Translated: CATRTGTSGNQPQHF.

CDR3 nucleotide sequence: TGTGCCAGCAGTCAAGAGATGAACACTGAAGCTTTCTTT. This sequence encodes CASSQEMNTEAFF. The chain uses TRBV6-4 and TRBJ1-1; D is ambiguous. This CDR3 contains 13 residues. Per germline, CDR1 MRHNA and CDR2 SNTAGT. Trimming pared 5 bases from V and 0 bases from J, leaving 7 bases between.

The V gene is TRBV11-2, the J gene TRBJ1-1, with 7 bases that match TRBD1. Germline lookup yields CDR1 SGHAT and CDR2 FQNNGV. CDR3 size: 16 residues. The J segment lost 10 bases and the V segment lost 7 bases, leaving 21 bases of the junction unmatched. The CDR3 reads CASTQGLTGSSLAAFF. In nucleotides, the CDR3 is TGTGCCAGCACCCAAGGGTTGACAGGGTCGAGTTTGGCAGCTTTCTTT.

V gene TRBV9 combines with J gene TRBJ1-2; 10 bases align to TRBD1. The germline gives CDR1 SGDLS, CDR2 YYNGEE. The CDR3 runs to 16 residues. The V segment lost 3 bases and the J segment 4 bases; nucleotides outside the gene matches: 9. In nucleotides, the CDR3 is TGTGCCAGCAGCGGGACAGGGGGTGAATCGGGCTATGGCTACACCTTC. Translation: CASSGTGGESGYGYTF.

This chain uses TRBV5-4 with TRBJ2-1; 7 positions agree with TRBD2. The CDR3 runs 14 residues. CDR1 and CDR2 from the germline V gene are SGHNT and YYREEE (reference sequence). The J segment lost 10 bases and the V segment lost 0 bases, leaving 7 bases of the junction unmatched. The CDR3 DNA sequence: TGTGCCAGCAGCTTGGGGATCTTGGGAGGGGAGCAGTTCTTC. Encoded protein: CASSLGILGGEQFF.

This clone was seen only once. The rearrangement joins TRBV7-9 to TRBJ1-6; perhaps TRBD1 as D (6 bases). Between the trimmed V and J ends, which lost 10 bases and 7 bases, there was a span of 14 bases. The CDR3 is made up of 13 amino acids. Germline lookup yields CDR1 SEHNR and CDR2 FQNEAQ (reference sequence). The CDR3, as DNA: TGTGCCACCTCAGGGACACGGAATTCACCCCTCCACTTT. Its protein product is CATSGTRNSPLHF.

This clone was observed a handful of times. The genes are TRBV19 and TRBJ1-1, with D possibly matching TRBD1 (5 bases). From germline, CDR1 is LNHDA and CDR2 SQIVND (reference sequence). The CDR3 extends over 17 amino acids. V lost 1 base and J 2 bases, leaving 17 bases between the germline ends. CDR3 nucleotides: TGTGCCAGTAGTATAGGAAGACAGCCGAGAATAAACACTGAAGCTTTCTTT. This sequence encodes CASSIGRQPRINTEAFF.

CDR3 in DNA: TGTGCCTGGAGTTCTGGGGGGGGCCCTTTTCAGCCCCAGCATTTT. This gives the protein CAWSSGGGPFQPQHF. The chain recombines TRBV30 with TRBJ1-5, with a tentative D call TRBD1 (6 bases). V was pared by 2 bases and J by 6 bases, with 17 bases between. This CDR3 is 15 amino acids long. The germline V gene encodes CDR1 GTSNPN and CDR2 SVGIG (reference sequence).

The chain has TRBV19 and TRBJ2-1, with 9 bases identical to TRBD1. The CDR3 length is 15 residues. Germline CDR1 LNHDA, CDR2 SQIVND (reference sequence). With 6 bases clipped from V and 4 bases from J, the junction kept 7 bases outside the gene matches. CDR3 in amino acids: CASRYRDREYNEQFF. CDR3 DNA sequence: TGTGCCAGTAGGTACCGGGACAGGGAGTACAATGAGCAGTTCTTC.